A single sample gave rise to the 30 T cell receptor beta chains below, sequenced in a study of T cell repertoires in cytomegalovirus infection. TCRdb re-derived calls from the reads in MiXCR, one entry per CDR3 protein. The data contain some 800,000 distinct CDR3 sequences, 25% to 30% of them singletons. The antigens of these receptors remain unknown. Sequencing was performed on cultured CD8+ T cells from PBMCs, taken from culture after CMV antigen stimulation. The receptor set was obtained from a human donor in good health (CMV status not recorded). Some clones in this sample may be carry-over from other donors' samples.

This rearrangement joins TRBV2 to TRBJ2-4; 10 bases agree with TRBD1. The CDR3 has 15 residues. After removal of 3 bases from V and 6 bases from J, the junction contained 5 bases not matched to a gene. The germline CDR1 and CDR2 sequences are SNHLY and FYNNEI. CDR3 nucleotides: TGTGCCAGCAGTGAGGGGACAGGGGCGGCAAACATTCAGTACTTC. This codes for CASSEGTGAANIQYF.

This clonotype was seen more than once but under ten times. CDR3 bases: TGTGCCAGCAGAGCAAGAGCGGGAGTCACAGATACGCAGTATTTT. Translating gives CASRARAGVTDTQYF. The chain couples TRBV2 to TRBJ2-3; 8 positions match TRBD2. With V trimmed by 6 bases and J by 2 bases, 7 bases remained unmatched. CDR3 length: 15 residues. CDR1 is SNHLY, CDR2 FYNNEI, per germline. The complete variable domain, with remaining parts taken from reference TRBV2 and TRBJ2-3, reads EPEVTQTPSHQVTQMGQEVILRCVPISNHLYFYWYRQILGQKVEFLVSFYNNEISEKSEIFDDQFSVERPDGSNFTLKIRSTKLEDSAMYFCASRARAGVTDTQYFGPGTRLTVL.

This clonotype was picked up a small number of times. The rearrangement uses TRBV28 and TRBJ1-1, with TRBD1 matching 10 bases. CDR1 is MDHEN and CDR2 is SYDVKM in the germline V gene. V gave up 3 bases and J gave up 4 bases; unmatched junction bases: 8. There are 16 residues in the CDR3. CDR3: CASSFRQGAFSTEAFF. In DNA, the CDR3 is TGTGCCAGCAGTTTCCGACAGGGGGCTTTCAGCACTGAAGCTTTCTTT.

This chain connects TRBV9 to TRBJ1-1, with D maybe TRBD1 (6 bases). CDR1 and CDR2 (germline): SGDLS, YYNGEE. Trimming pared 2 bases from V and 1 base from J, leaving 18 bases between. This CDR3 has 17 amino acids. This chain's CDR3 is CASSVRGQGRGNTEAFF. In DNA form, the CDR3 reads TGTGCCAGCAGCGTGCGGGGGCAGGGGCGCGGGAACACTGAAGCTTTCTTT.

There are many counts of this clonotype. J is TRBJ2-1 and V is TRBV7-6, with D uncertain. V lost 1 base, J lost 5 bases, and 3 bases lay in between. Germline assignment: CDR1 SGHVS and CDR2 FNYEAQ. This CDR3 region has 12 residues. The CDR3 DNA reads as TGTGCCAGCAGCTTAGTACACAATGAGCAGTTCTTC. Translation: CASSLVHNEQFF.

The rearrangement joins TRBV29-1 to TRBJ1-1; D uncertain. Germline V CDR1 and CDR2: SQVTM, ANQGSEA. This CDR3 contains 10 residues. Trimming pared 7 bases from V and 1 base from J, leaving 4 bases between. This chain's CDR3 is CSGQNTEAFF. Written as DNA, the CDR3 is TGCAGCGGGCAGAACACTGAAGCTTTCTTT.

Worth noting for this clonotype: A read error may produce the germline difference seen at one junction end. This chain joins TRBV7-4 and TRBJ2-7; 8 bases are a match to TRBD2. The V gene's germline CDR1 is SGHVT and CDR2 SQSDAQ. This CDR3 comprises 16 residues. This CDR3 reads CASSFLQGSGGYERYF. The CDR3 DNA reads as TGTGCCAGCAGCTTTTTACAGGGAAGCGGGGGTTACGAGCGGTACTTC.

The chain joins TRBV28 to TRBJ2-7; D is possibly TRBD1 (7 bases). V lost 4 bases to trimming and J lost 6 bases, with 16 bases between them. Per the germline V gene, CDR1 is MDHEN and CDR2 is SYDVKM. The CDR3 is made up of 14 amino acids. DNA of the CDR3: TGTGCCAGCAGTTCCCCGAGACAGGGAGGCGAGCAGTACGTC. As protein: CASSSPRQGGEQYV.

Only a few counts were recorded for this clonotype. The gene calls are TRBV7-9 and TRBJ1-4, with TRBD1 identical over 7 bases. J was trimmed by 8 bases and V by 3 bases; bases with no gene match: 9. The germline gives CDR1 SEHNR, CDR2 FQNEAQ (reference sequence). The CDR3 is made up of 15 amino acids. CDR3 nucleotides: TGTGCCAGCAGCTTTTGGGACAGTTCAGGGGAAAAACTGTTTTTT. Protein product: CASSFWDSSGEKLFF.

The chain carries TRBV11-1 and TRBJ2-1, with D perhaps matching TRBD2 (6 bases). The CDR3 is 15 residues long. CDR1 is SGHAT, CDR2 FQDESV, per germline (reference sequence). Between the trimmed V and J ends, which lost 4 bases and 12 bases, there was a span of 22 bases. Here the CDR3 reads CASSSVETVLGGQFF. For the CDR3, the DNA is TGTGCCAGCAGCTCTGTAGAGACGGTCTTGGGGGGGCAGTTCTTC.

This clonotype was found a few times. This chain links TRBV28 with TRBJ2-2, with TRBD2 matching over 8 bases. CDR1 MDHEN and CDR2 SYDVKM come from the germline V gene. Germline trimming cut 3 bases from V and 1 base from J; bases unmatched to any gene: 10. The CDR3 loop spans 18 amino acids. In nucleotides, the CDR3 is TGTGCCAGCAGTTTTACGGGTTGGCTAGCGGGGAACACCGGGGAGCTGTTTTTT. Residues: CASSFTGWLAGNTGELFF.

The chain joins TRBV20-1 to TRBJ2-3; D may be TRBD1 or TRBD2 (8 bases each). This CDR3 spans 18 amino acids. Germline V gives CDR1 DFQATT, CDR2 SNEGSKA (reference sequence). V was shortened by 5 bases and J by 2 bases, with 26 bases between the two germline ends. This CDR3 is CSAPGTGVAGTYTDTQYF. The CDR3, as DNA: TGCAGTGCTCCCGGGACAGGTGTAGCGGGGACCTACACAGATACGCAGTATTTT.

This sequence joins TRBV19 and TRBJ1-1, with D perhaps matching TRBD1 (6 bases). CDR1 and CDR2 from the germline V gene are LNHDA and SQIVND (reference sequence). CDR3 length equals 14 residues. Trimming cost V 6 bases and J 2 bases, with 13 bases left between them. CDR3 DNA sequence: TGTGCCAGTAGACAACCGGGACAAAACACTGAAGCTTTCTTT. Residues: CASRQPGQNTEAFF.

The chain joins TRBV4-1 to TRBJ1-1; D is undetermined. The CDR3 is 11 residues long. The ends were cut back, 0 bases at V and 11 bases at J, with 7 bases in the middle. CDR1 is MGHRA and CDR2 is YSYEKL in the germline V gene. In DNA form, the CDR3 reads TGCGCCAGCAGCCAAGATAACGGGGCTTTCTTT. It translates to CASSQDNGAFF.

The rearrangement links TRBV12-3 or TRBV12-4 to TRBJ1-1; tentative D call: TRBD1 (5 bases). The V and J ends lost 3 bases and 7 bases respectively, with 15 bases between them. This CDR3 has 14 residues. This CDR3 is CASSFEGITNEAFF. As DNA, the CDR3 is TGTGCCAGCAGTTTTGAGGGGATTACGAATGAAGCTTTCTTT.

There are a few counts of this clonotype. The V and J genes are TRBV6-1 and TRBJ2-6, with D possibly matching TRBD1 (5 bases). The CDR3 covers 16 residues. From germline, CDR1 is MNHNS and CDR2 SASEGT. V lost 5 bases to trimming and J lost 1 base, with 12 bases between them. The CDR3 here is CASSPPKGSGANVLTF. The CDR3 DNA follows: TGTGCCAGCAGTCCCCCCAAGGGGTCTGGGGCCAACGTCCTGACTTTC.

The rearrangement links TRBV12-3 or TRBV12-4 to TRBJ1-2; D gene uncertain. Trimming stripped 5 bases from V and 6 bases from J, with 16 bases between. This CDR3 is 14 amino acids long. DNA of the CDR3: TGTGCCAGCAGTCCCCCCAATAACGGAGATGGCTACACCTTC. Translating it yields CASSPPNNGDGYTF.

The rearrangement joins TRBV2 to TRBJ1-3, with D uncertain. Trimming shortened V by 2 bases and J by 3 bases, and 11 bases separated the two germline ends. Per germline, CDR1 SNHLY and CDR2 FYNNEI. The CDR3 loop spans 15 amino acids. The CDR3 protein is CASSEWEPGGNTIYF. CDR3 coding DNA: TGTGCCAGCAGTGAATGGGAACCGGGTGGAAACACCATATATTTT.

The chain couples TRBV6-5 to TRBJ1-5; D unclear. V lost 6 bases, J lost 2 bases, and 14 bases lay in between. The CDR3 runs 15 residues. Germline CDR1 and CDR2: MNHEY and SVGAGI. The CDR3 is CASSHRGAGNQPQHF. The CDR3 DNA sequence: TGTGCCAGCAGCCACCGGGGTGCTGGCAATCAGCCCCAGCATTTT.

The V and J genes are TRBV20-1 and TRBJ1-5; 8 bases agree with TRBD1. The germline V gene encodes CDR1 DFQATT and CDR2 SNEGSKA (reference sequence). The CDR3 contains 17 residues. V lost 3 bases, J lost 1 base, and 11 bases stayed unmatched. The CDR3 is CSASPGPRGLSNQPQHF. CDR3 DNA sequence: TGCAGTGCTAGCCCTGGCCCCAGGGGGCTGAGCAATCAGCCCCAGCATTTT.

The chain couples TRBV4-1 to TRBJ1-5, with D perhaps TRBD1 (5 bases). Germline CDR1 is MGHRA and CDR2 is YSYEKL. The CDR3 contains 14 residues. Trimming pared 1 base from V and 6 bases from J, leaving 10 bases between. This CDR3 is CASSQVGQPQPQHF. The CDR3 DNA reads TGCGCCAGCAGCCAAGTGGGGCAACCTCAGCCCCAGCATTTT.

V and J are TRBV6-5 and TRBJ2-5, with 7 bases matching TRBD2. The CDR3 extends over 16 amino acids. CDR1 MNHEY and CDR2 SVGAGI come from the germline V gene. Trimming at V came to 6 bases and at J to 0 bases, leaving 10 bases not matched to a gene. CDR3 sequence reads: CASRILGGTNQETQYF. In DNA form, the CDR3 reads TGTGCCAGCAGGATACTCGGGGGGACCAACCAAGAGACCCAGTACTTC.

Ten or more counts support this clonotype. DNA for the CDR3: TGTGCCAGCAGTTATACAGGGGTAGGGGAGACCCAGTACTTC. Amino acid sequence: CASSYTGVGETQYF. The chain combines TRBV6-5 with TRBJ2-5; TRBD1 agrees at 7 bases. This CDR3 is 14 amino acids long. The germline gives CDR1 MNHEY, CDR2 SVGAGI. Germline trimming cut 3 bases from V and 5 bases from J; bases unmatched to any gene: 6.

V and J are TRBV6-2 or TRBV6-3 and TRBJ2-1; D ambiguous. Germline values: CDR1 MNHEY, CDR2 SVGEGT. This CDR3 comprises 13 residues. The V gene lost 0 bases and the J gene lost 6 bases, with 6 bases spanning the gap. As DNA, the CDR3 is TGTGCCAGCAGTTACTCACCAGGCAATGAGCAGTTCTTC. This sequence encodes CASSYSPGNEQFF.

This clonotype was seen at least ten times. The CDR3 protein is CASKREGWETQYF. CDR3 nucleotides: TGTGCCAGCAAGCGGGAGGGTTGGGAGACCCAGTACTTC. The J gene is TRBJ2-5, the V gene TRBV7-8, with 10 bases aligning to TRBD2. Germline V gene data show CDR1 as SGHVS and CDR2 as FQNEAQ. Trimming at V came to 7 bases and at J to 5 bases, leaving 4 bases not matched to a gene. CDR3 length equals 13 residues. Looking up the rest from reference TRBV7-8 and TRBJ2-5 gives the full variable domain: GAGVSQSPRYKVAKRGQDVALRCDPISGHVSLFWYQQALGQGPEFLTYFQNEAQLDKSGLPSDRFFAERPEGSVSTLKIQRTQQEDSAVYLCASKREGWETQYFGPGTRLLVL.

The chain combines TRBV27 with TRBJ1-2, with 12 bases identical to TRBD1. The CDR3 sequence is 15 residues long. Germline CDR1 is MNHEY and CDR2 is SMNVEV (reference sequence). The ends lost 4 bases at V and 3 bases at J; junction bases unmatched: 3. The CDR3 sequence is CASSWDRGLDYGYTF. CDR3 coding DNA: TGTGCCAGCAGTTGGGACAGGGGGCTGGACTATGGCTACACCTTC.

This chain connects TRBV6-2 or TRBV6-3 to TRBJ2-4, with a weak D call TRBD2 (5 bases). The germline CDR1 and CDR2 sequences are MNHEY and SVGEGT. There are 17 residues in the CDR3. Trimming removed 2 bases at V and 1 base at J, with 15 bases between. The CDR3 here is CASSYVLGEKAKNIQYF. The CDR3, as DNA: TGTGCCAGCAGTTACGTCCTCGGGGAGAAGGCCAAAAACATTCAGTACTTC.

This clonotype was detected ten times or more. The rearrangement joins TRBV11-3 to TRBJ1-2, with D unclear. From germline, CDR1 is SGHNT and CDR2 YENEEA. V lost 0 bases to trimming and J lost 4 bases, with 12 bases between them. This CDR3 comprises 15 residues. CDR3 residues: CASSLDREGFYGYTF. In DNA, the CDR3 is TGTGCCAGCAGCTTAGATCGAGAAGGGTTCTATGGCTACACCTTC.

The rearrangement joins TRBV20-1 to TRBJ2-5; no clear D. This CDR3 has 16 amino acids. Germline lookup yields CDR1 DFQATT and CDR2 SNEGSKA (reference sequence). V lost 3 bases and J lost 5, with 22 bases in between. The CDR3 DNA reads TGCAGTGCTAGCCCCTCTCTCGGTCTTTACGGGGAGACCCAGTACTTC. It codes for CSASPSLGLYGETQYF.

The rearrangement joins TRBV6-2 or TRBV6-3 to TRBJ1-1; tentative D call: TRBD1 (6 bases). Trimming shortened V by 2 bases and J by 7 bases, and 17 bases separated the two germline ends. CDR3 length equals 15 residues. Germline assignment: CDR1 MNHEY and CDR2 SVGEGT. In DNA, the CDR3 is TGTGCCAGCAGTTACGGGTCGGCAACAGGGCTTGAAGCTTTCTTT. Translation: CASSYGSATGLEAFF.